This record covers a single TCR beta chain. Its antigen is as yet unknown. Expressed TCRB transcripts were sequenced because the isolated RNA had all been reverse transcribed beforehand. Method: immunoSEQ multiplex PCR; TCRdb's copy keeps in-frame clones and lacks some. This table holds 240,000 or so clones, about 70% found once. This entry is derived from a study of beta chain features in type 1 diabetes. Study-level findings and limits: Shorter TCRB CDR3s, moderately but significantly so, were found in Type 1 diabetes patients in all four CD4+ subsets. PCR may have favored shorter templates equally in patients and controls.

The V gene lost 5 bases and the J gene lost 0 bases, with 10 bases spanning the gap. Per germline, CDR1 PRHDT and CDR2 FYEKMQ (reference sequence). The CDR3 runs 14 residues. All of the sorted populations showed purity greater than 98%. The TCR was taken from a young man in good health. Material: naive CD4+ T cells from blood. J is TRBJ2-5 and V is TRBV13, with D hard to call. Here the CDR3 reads CASSPTLYQETQYF. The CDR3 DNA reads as TGTGCCAGCAGCCCGACGTTATACCAAGAGACCCAGTACTTC. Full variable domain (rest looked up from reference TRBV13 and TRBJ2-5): AAGVIQSPRHLIKEKRETATLKCYPIPRHDTVYWYQQGPGQDPQFLISFYEKMQSDKGSIPDRFSAQQFSDYHSELNMSSLELGDSALYFCASSPTLYQETQYFGPGTRLLVL.